This T cell receptor (beta chain) was documented in a study of identical twins. TCRdb ran MiXCR on the 5' RACE reads and lists one entry per CDR3 protein. In the table there are hundreds of thousands of distinct CDR3 sequences, around 15% of which are singletons. From germline, CDR1 is DFQATT and CDR2 SNEGSKA (reference sequence). CDR3 length: 11 residues. The V end lost 5 bases, the J end lost 5 bases, and 9 bases lay between the germline ends. The source material was memory (CD45RO+) T cells sorted from blood. This TCR was sampled from a woman under 30 in good health. The rearrangement joins TRBV20-1 to TRBJ2-5; weak D call: TRBD1 (6 bases). CDR3 sequence reads: CSAAGEETQYF. The CDR3 DNA follows: TGCAGTGCTGCAGGGGAGGAGACCCAGTACTTC.